This record covers a single T cell receptor beta chain. This entry belongs to a study of low-dose radiotherapy and immunotherapy resistance in tumors. Whole-study context: Cohort 1 got 0.5 Gy per fraction every 2 weeks, 6.5 Gy in total.

Documented time point: after trial treatment. Treatment given: LDRT plus nivolumab, ipilimumab, low-dose cyclophosphamide and aspirin (RACIN trial). Donors were treated with nivolumab, ipilimumab, aspirin, and low-dose cyclophosphamide and radiotherapy. First-strand cDNA used TRAV- and TRBV-specific primers, covering alpha and beta chains. TCRs were put through 20 to 25 PCR cycles of amplification with Phusion. A constant-region primer and the V-primer adapter served as the primer pair. TCRdb analysed the reads with MiXCR anew, one entry per CDR3 protein. The sample lists nearly 60,000 distinct CDR3 sequences, about a quarter seen once, with 6.7% in the top ten. Germline values: CDR1 KGHSH, CDR2 LQKENI. V gave up 3 bases and J gave up 6 bases; unmatched junction bases: 10. The CDR3 is 15 residues long.

This TCR was sampled from a male donor with prostate cancer. J is TRBJ1-1 and V is TRBV18, with 7 bases aligning to TRBD1. The sequencing here drew on PBMCs, taken after low-dose radiotherapy plus immunotherapy. The CDR3 sequence is CASSPRDSSVAEAFF. The CDR3 coding sequence is TGTGCCAGCTCACCCAGGGACAGTTCGGTCGCTGAAGCTTTCTTT.